This TCR beta chain came from a study of blood T cell repertoires in COVID-19. Looking at the study overall: Whether acute or convalescent, the COVID-19 samples came from the United States, Italy and Spain. Sample material is recorded as cDNA or gDNA derived from T cells, B-cell-depleted T cells, or PBMCs.

The authors' processing: Reference gene primer amplification in the assay estimated nucleated cell counts. Assay used: immunoSEQ multiplex PCR; TCRdb lists only in-frame clones, some missing. V and J calls and clone size are those listed in that table; D and trimming were worked out from the DNA. This table has around 150,000 clones, roughly 85% appearing once. It was during active infection that Seattle patients were enrolled and then longitudinally followed. V lost 4 bases and J lost 7; bases outside the gene matches: 9. The CDR3 covers 15 residues. Per germline, CDR1 LNHDA and CDR2 SQIVND (reference sequence).

The sequenced sample consisted of peripheral blood. The sequence came from a woman aged 55 to 70 with COVID-19, enrolled during active disease. The J gene is TRBJ1-5, the V gene TRBV19; 8 positions match TRBD1. The CDR3 nucleotides are TGTGCCAGTAGTACCGGACAGGGTTTGGGACAGCCCCAGCATTTT. The encoded protein is CASSTGQGLGQPQHF. The full variable domain, with the rest looked up from reference TRBV19 and TRBJ1-5, is DGGITQSPKYLFRKEGQNVTLSCEQNLNHDAMYWYRQDPGQGLRLIYYSQIVNDFQKGDIAEGYSVSREKKESFPLTVTSAQKNPTAFYLCASSTGQGLGQPQHFGDGTRLSIL.